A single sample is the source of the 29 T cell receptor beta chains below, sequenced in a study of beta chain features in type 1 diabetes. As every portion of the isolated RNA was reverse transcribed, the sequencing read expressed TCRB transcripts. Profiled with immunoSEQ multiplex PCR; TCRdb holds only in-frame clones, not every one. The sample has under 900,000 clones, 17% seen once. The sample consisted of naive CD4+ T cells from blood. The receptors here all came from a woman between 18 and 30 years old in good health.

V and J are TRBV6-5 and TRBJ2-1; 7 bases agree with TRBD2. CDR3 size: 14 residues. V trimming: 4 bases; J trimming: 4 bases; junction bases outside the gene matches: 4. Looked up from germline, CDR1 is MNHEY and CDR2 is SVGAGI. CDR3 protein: CASSSPGLYNEQFF. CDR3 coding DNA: TGTGCCAGCAGTTCCCCGGGACTATACAATGAGCAGTTCTTC.

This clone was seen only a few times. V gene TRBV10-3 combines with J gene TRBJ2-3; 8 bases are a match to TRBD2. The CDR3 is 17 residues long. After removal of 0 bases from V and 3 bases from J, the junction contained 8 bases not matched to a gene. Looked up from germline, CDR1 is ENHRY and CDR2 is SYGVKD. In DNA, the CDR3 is TGTGCCATCAGTGAGTCGAAGGCGGGAGGTTTGACAGATACGCAGTATTTT. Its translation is CAISESKAGGLTDTQYF.

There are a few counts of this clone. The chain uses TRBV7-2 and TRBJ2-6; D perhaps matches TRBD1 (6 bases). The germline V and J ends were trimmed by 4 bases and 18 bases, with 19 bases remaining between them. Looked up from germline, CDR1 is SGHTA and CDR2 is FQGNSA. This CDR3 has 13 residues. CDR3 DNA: TGTGCCAGCAGCTCCCAGACAGGCGTTGCAGGGACTTTC. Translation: CASSSQTGVAGTF.

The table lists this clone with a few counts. CDR3 residues: CASSAITSPVGTQYF. CDR3 coding DNA: TGTGCCAGCAGCGCAATAACTAGCCCCGTGGGGACCCAGTACTTC. The chain links TRBV11-2 to TRBJ2-5; a weak D match, TRBD2 (6 bases). Germline V gene data show CDR1 as SGHAT and CDR2 as FQNNGV. Trimming stripped 5 bases from V and 7 bases from J, with 20 bases between. The CDR3 is 15 residues long.

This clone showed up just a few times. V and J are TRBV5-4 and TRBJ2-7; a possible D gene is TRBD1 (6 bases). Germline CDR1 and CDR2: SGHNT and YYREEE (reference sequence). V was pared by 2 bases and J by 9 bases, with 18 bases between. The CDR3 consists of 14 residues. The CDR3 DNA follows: TGTGCCAGCAGCTTACAGGACAGCTCCCCGACGCAGTACTTC. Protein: CASSLQDSSPTQYF.

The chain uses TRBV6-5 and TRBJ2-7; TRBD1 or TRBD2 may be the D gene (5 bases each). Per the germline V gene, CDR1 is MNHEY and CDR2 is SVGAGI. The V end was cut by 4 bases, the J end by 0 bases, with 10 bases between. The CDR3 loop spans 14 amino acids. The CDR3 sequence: CASSLGRSSYEQYF. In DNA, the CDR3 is TGTGCCAGCAGTTTGGGACGGAGCTCCTACGAGCAGTACTTC.

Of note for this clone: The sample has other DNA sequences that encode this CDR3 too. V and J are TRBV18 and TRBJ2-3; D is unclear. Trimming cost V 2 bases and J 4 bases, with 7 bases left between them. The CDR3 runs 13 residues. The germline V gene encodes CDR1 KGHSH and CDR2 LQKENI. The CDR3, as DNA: TGTGCCAGCTCACCAAGAAGCGCAGATACGCAGTATTTT. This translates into CASSPRSADTQYF.

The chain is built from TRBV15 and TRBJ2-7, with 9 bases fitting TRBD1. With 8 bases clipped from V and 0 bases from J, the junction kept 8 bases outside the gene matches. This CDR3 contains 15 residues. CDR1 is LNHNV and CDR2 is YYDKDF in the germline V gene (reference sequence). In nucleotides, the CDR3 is TGTGCCACCCGATTCGGACAGGGGTCCTCCTACGAGCAGTACTTC. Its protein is CATRFGQGSSYEQYF.

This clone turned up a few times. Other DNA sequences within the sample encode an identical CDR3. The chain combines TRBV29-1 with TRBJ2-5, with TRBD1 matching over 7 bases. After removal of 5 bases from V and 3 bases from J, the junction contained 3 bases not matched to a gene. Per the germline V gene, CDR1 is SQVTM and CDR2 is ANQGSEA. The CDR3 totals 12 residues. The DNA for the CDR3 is TGCAGCGTTTCCACAGGGGAAGAGACCCAGTACTTC. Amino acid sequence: CSVSTGEETQYF.

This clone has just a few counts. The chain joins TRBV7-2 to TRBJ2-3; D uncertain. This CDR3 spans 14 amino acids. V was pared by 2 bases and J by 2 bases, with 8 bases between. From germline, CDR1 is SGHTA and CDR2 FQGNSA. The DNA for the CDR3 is TGTGCCAGCAGCTTATATCGGAACACAGATACGCAGTATTTT. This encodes CASSLYRNTDTQYF.

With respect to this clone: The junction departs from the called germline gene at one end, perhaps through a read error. The CDR3 DNA follows: TGCGCCAGCAGCCAAGAGGGGGCGAGGAATGAAAAACTGTTTTTT. This translates into CASSQEGARNEKLFF. The chain has TRBV5-4 and TRBJ1-4; 7 bases align to TRBD1. Germline CDR1 is SGHNT and CDR2 is YYREEE (reference sequence). The CDR3 extends over 15 amino acids.

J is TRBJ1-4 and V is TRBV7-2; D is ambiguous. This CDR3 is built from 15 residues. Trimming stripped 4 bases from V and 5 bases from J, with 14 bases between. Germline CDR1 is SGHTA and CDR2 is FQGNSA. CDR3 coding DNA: TGTGCCAGCAGCTCAGACCCTGGGCGGAATGAAAAACTGTTTTTT. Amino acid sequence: CASSSDPGRNEKLFF.

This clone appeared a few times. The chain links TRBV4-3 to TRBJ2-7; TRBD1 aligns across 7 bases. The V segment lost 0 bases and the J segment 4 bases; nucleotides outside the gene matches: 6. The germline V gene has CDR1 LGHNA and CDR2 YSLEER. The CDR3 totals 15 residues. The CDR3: CASSQERQGVYEQYF. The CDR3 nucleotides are TGCGCCAGCAGCCAAGAACGGCAGGGGGTATACGAGCAGTACTTC.

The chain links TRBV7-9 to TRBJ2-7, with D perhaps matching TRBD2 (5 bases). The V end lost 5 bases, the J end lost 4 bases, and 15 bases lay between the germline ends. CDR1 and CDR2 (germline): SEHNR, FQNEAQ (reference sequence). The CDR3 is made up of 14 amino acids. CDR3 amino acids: CASSKEGRSYEQYF. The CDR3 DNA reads TGTGCCAGCAGCAAAGAAGGGAGATCGTACGAGCAGTACTTC. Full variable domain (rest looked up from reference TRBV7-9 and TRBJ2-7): DTGVSQNPRHKITKRGQNVTFRCDPISEHNRLYWYRQTLGQGPEFLTYFQNEAQLEKSRLLSDRFSAERPKGSFSTLEIQRTEQGDSAMYLCASSKEGRSYEQYFGPGTRLTVT.

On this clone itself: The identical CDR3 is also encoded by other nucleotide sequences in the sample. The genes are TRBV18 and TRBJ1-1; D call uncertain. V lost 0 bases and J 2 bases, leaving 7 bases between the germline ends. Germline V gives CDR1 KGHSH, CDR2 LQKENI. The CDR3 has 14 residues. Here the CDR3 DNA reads TGTGCCAGCTCACCACCATCAGTTAACACTGAAGCTTTCTTT. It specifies CASSPPSVNTEAFF.

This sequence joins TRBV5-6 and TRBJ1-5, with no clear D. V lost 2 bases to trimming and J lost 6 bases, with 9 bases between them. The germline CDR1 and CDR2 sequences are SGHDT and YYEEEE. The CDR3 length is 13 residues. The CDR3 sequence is CASSFYDGQPQHF. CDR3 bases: TGTGCCAGCAGCTTTTACGACGGTCAGCCCCAGCATTTT.

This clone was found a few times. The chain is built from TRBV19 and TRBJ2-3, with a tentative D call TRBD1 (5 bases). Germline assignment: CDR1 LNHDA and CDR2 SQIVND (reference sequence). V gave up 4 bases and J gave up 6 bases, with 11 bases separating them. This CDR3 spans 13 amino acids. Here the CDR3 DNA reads TGTGCCAGTAGTAGCAGGGCAGCGGATACGCAGTATTTT. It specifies CASSSRAADTQYF.

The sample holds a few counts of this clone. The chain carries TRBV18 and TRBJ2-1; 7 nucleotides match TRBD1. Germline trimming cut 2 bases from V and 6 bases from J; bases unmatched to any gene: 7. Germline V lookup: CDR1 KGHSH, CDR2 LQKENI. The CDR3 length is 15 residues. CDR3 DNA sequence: TGTGCCAGCTCACCAGGGACAGCCGGATTCAATGAGCAGTTCTTC. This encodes CASSPGTAGFNEQFF.

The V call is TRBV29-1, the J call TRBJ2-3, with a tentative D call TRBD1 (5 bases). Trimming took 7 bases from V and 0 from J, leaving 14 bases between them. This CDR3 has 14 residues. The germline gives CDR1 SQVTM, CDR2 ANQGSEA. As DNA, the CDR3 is TGCAGCGCCAGGGCCACCCAGAGCACAGATACGCAGTATTTT. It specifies CSARATQSTDTQYF.

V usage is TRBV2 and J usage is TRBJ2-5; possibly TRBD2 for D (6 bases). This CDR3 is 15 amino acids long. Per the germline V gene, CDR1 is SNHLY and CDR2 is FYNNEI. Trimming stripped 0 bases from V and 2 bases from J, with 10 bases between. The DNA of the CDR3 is TGTGCCAGCAGTGAAGCGGGACTTCAACAAGAGACCCAGTACTTC. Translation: CASSEAGLQQETQYF.

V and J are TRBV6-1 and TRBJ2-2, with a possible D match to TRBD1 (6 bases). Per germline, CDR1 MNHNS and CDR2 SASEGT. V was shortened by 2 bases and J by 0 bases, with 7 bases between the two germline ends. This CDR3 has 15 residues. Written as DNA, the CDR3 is TGTGCCAGCAGTGAACCAGGGGCGAACACCGGGGAGCTGTTTTTT. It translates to CASSEPGANTGELFF.

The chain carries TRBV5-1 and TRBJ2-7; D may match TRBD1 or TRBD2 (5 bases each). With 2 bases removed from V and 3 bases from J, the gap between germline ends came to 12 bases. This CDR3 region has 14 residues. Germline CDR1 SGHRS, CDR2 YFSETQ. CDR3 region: CASSFEGSGYEQYF. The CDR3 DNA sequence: TGCGCCAGCAGCTTTGAGGGGTCTGGCTACGAGCAGTACTTC. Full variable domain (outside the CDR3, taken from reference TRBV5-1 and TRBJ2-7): KAGVTQTPRYLIKTRGQQVTLSCSPISGHRSVSWYQQTPGQGLQFLFEYFSETQRNKGNFPGRFSGRQFSNSRSEMNVSTLELGDSALYLCASSFEGSGYEQYFGPGTRLTVT.

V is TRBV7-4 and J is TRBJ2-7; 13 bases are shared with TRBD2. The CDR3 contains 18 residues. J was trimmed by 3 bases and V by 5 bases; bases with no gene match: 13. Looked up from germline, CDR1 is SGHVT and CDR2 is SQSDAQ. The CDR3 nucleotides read TGTGCCAGCAGCCGGCCCCTCACTAGCGGGAGGGATCTCTACGAGCAGTACTTC. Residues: CASSRPLTSGRDLYEQYF.

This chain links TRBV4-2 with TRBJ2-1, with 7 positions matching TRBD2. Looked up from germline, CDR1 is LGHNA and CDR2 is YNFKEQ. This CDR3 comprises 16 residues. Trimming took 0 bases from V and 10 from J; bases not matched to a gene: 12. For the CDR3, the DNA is TGTGCCAGCAGCCAAGATATGGCGGGAGTCGGTCAGGAGCAGTTCTTC. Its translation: CASSQDMAGVGQEQFF.

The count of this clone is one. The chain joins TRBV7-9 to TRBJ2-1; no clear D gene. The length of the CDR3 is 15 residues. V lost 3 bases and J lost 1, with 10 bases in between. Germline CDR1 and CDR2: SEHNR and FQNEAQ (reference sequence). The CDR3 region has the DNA TGTGCCAGCAGCTTTCGCGAAGGTTCCTACAATGAGCAGTTCTTC. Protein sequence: CASSFREGSYNEQFF.

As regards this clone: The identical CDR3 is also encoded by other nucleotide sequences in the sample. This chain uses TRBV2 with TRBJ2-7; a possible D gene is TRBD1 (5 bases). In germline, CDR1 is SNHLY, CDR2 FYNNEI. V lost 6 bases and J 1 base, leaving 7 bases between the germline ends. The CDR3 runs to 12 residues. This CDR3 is CASRQGSYEQYF. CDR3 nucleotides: TGTGCCAGCAGGCAGGGATCCTACGAGCAGTACTTC.

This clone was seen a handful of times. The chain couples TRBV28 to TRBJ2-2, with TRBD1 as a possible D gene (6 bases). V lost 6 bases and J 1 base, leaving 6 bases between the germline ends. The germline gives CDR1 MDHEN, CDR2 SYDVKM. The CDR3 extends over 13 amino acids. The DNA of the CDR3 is TGTGCCAGCAGAGGGGGGAACACCGGGGAGCTGTTTTTT. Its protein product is CASRGGNTGELFF.

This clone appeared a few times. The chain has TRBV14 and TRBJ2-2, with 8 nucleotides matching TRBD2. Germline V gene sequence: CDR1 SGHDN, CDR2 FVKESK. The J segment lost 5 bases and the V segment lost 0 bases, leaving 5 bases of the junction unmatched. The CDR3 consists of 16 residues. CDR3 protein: CASSQERGTRTGELFF. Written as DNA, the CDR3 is TGTGCCAGCAGCCAAGAAAGGGGGACTAGAACCGGGGAGCTGTTTTTT. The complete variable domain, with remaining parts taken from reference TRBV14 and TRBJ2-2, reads EAGVTQFPSHSVIEKGQTVTLRCDPISGHDNLYWYRRVMGKEIKFLLHFVKESKQDESGMPNNRFLAERTGGTYSTLKVQPAELEDSGVYFCASSQERGTRTGELFFGEGSRLTVL.

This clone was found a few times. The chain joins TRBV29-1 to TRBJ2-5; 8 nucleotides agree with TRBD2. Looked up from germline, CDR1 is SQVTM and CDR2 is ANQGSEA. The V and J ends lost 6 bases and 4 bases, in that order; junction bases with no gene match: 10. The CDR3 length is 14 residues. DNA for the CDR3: TGCAGCGTGGGAAGCGGGAGCGGTCGAGAGACCCAGTACTTC. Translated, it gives CSVGSGSGRETQYF.